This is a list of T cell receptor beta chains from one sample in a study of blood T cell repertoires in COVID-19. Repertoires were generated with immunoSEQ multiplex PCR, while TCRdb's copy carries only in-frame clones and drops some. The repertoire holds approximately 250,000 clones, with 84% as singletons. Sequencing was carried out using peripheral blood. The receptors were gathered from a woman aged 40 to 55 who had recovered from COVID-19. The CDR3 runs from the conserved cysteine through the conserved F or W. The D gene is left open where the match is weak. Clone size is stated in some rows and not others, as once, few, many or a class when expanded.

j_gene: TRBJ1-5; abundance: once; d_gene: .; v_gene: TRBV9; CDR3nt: TGTGCCAGCAGCGTAGGAGGGAGCAATCAGCCCCAGCATTTT; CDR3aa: CASSVGGSNQPQHF
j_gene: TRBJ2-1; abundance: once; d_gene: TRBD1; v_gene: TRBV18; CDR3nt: TGTGCCAGCTCACGCCGGGACAGAGGCCACAATGAGCAGTTCTTC; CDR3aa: CASSRRDRGHNEQFF
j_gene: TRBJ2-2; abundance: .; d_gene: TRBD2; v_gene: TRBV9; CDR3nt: TGTGCCAGCAGCGTAATAGGGGGGACTAGCGGCGGGGAGCTGTTTTTT; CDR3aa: CASSVIGGTSGGELFF
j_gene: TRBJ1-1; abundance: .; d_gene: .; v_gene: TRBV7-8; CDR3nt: TGTGCCAGCAGCTTAGCCCCTGCGGGCCAAGCTTTCTTT; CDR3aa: CASSLAPAGQAFF
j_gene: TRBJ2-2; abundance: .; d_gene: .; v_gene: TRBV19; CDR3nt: TGTGCCAGTAGGCCTTACCGACAGAGAAACACCGGGGAGCTGTTTTTT; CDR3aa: CASRPYRQRNTGELFF
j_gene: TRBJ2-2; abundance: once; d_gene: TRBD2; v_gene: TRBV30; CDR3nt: TGTGCCTGGAGTGTACGGCGGGGGGTAGGGACCGGGGAGCTGTTTTTT; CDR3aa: CAWSVRRGVGTGELFF
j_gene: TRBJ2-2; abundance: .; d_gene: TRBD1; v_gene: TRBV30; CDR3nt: TGTGCCTGGAAACAGGGGCCGAACACCGGGGAGCTGTTTTTT; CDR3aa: CAWKQGPNTGELFF
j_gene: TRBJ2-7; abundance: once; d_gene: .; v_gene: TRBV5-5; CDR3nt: TGTGCCAGCAGCTCGAGGGGGGGCAGAAGGGACGAGCAGTACTTC; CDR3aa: CASSSRGGRRDEQYF
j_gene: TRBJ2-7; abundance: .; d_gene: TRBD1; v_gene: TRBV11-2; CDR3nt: TGTGCCAGCAGCCCTCGGGACAGCTTCTACGAGCAGTACTTC; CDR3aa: CASSPRDSFYEQYF
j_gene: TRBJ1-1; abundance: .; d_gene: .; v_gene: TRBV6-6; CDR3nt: TGTGCCAGCAGTGCGCGGGGGCCCGGAGCTTTCTTT; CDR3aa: CASSARGPGAFF
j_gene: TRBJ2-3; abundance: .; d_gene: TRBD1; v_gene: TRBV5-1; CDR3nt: TGCGCCAGCAGCAGGGACAGGCCGGCAGATACGCAGTATTTT; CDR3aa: CASSRDRPADTQYF
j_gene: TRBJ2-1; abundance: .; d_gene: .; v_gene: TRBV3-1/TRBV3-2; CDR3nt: TGTGCCAGCAGCCAATATCGGGACTCGAAGAACAATGAGCAGTTCTTC; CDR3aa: CASSQYRDSKNNEQFF
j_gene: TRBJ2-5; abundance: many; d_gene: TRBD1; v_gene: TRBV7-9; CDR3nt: TGTGCCAGCAGCGCCGGGACAGGGTATCTTTGGTACCAAGAGACCCAGTACTTC; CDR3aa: CASSAGTGYLWYQETQYF
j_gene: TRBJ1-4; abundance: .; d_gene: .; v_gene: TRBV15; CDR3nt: TGTGCCACCAGCTCCCGGCCACTAGAAAAACTGTTTTTT; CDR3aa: CATSSRPLEKLFF
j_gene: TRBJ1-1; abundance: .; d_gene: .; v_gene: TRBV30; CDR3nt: TGTGCCTGGAATATACAGGGGAACACTGAAGCTTTCTTT; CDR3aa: CAWNIQGNTEAFF
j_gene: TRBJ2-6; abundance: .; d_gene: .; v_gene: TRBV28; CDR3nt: TGTGCCAGCACCACCCCTCTAGATGGGGCCAACGTCCTGACTTTC; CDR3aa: CASTTPLDGANVLTF
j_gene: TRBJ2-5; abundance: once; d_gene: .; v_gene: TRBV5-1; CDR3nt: TGCGCCAGCAGCTTGGGTGGGGGGGAGACCCAGTACTTC; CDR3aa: CASSLGGGETQYF
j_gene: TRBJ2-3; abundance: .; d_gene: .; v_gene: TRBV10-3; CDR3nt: TGTGCCATCAGTGAGTCGAGGGCAGGCACAGATACGCAGTATTTT; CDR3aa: CAISESRAGTDTQYF
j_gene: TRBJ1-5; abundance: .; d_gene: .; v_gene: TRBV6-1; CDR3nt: TGTGCCAGCAGTGATTGGGGGGGCTACCAGCCCCAGCATTTT; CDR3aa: CASSDWGGYQPQHF
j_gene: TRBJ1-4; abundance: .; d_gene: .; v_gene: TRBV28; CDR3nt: TGTGCCAGCAGTACCACTGGGCCTAATGAAAAACTGTTTTTT; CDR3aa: CASSTTGPNEKLFF
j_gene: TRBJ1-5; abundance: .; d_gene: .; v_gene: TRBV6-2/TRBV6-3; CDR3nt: TGTGCCAGCAGTTACTTGGGCTATAGCAATCAGCCCCAGCATTTT; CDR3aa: CASSYLGYSNQPQHF
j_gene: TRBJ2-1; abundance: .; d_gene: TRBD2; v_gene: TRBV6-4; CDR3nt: TGTGCCAGCAGTGACTCTGGGCTAGCGGGGGGTAGAGGTGAGCAGTTCTTC; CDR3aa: CASSDSGLAGGRGEQFF
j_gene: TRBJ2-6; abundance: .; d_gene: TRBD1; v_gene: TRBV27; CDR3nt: TGTGCCACCTGGTCCCCGGACAGGGGACCTGGGGCCAACGTCCTGACTTTC; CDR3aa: CATWSPDRGPGANVLTF
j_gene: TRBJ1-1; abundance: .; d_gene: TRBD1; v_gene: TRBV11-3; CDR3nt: TGTGCCAGCAGCTTAGGTTCTAGGGGGCCGACTGAAGCTTTCTTT; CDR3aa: CASSLGSRGPTEAFF
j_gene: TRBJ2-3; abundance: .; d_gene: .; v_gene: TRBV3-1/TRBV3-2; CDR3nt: TGTGCCAGCAGCCAAGATCTAAGGGGCCGGGATACGCAGTATTTT; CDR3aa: CASSQDLRGRDTQYF
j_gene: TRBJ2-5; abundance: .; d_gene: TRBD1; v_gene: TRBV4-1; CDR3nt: TGCGCCAGCAGCCAACCGACAGGGGGGGGGACCCAGTACTTC; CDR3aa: CASSQPTGGGTQYF
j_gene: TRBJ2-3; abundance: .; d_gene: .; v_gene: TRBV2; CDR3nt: TGTGCCAGCAGGAGGACACTTCAGGGGGATACGCAGTATTTT; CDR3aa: CASRRTLQGDTQYF
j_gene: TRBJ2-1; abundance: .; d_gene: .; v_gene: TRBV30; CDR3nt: TGTGCCTGGAGTGTACTCAATGAGCAGTTCTTC; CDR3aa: CAWSVLNEQFF
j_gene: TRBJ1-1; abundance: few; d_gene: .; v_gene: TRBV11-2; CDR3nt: TGTGCCAGCTCGGGGTATTTGGGCACTGAAGCTTTCTTT; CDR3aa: CASSGYLGTEAFF
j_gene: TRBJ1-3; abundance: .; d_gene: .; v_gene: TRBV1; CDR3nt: TGCACCAGCAGCCAAGGCAAGACAGGGGACTTGAGGGACACCATATATTTT; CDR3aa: CTSSQGKTGDLRDTIYF
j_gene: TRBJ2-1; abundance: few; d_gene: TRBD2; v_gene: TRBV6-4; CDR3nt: TGTGCCAGCAGTGATAGGACTAGCGGGGGCAATGAGCAGTTCTTC; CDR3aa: CASSDRTSGGNEQFF
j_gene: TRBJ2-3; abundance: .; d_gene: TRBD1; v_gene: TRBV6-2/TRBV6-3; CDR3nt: TGTGCCAGCAGTCCCCGGGACAGGGTAGCTAGCACAGATACGCAGTATTTT; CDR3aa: CASSPRDRVASTDTQYF
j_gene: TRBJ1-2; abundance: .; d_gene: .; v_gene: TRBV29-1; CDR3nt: TGCAGCGTTGGGGCCGGCTCGGGGGGTGGCTACACCTTC; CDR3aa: CSVGAGSGGGYTF
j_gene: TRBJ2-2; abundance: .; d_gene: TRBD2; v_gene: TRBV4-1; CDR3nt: TGCGCCAGCAGCCAACCTAGATTAGGACTAGCGGGGGGCCCCCGCACCGGGGAGCTGTTTTTT; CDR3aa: CASSQPRLGLAGGPRTGELFF
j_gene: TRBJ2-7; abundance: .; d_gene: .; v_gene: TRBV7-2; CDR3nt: TGTGCCAGCAGCTTAGGGATCACGGGGGAACTTTACGAGCAGTACTTC; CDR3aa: CASSLGITGELYEQYF
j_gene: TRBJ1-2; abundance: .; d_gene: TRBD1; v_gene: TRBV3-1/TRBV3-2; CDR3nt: TGTGCCAGCAGCCAAGTGTTACAGGGGTCTGGCTACACCTTC; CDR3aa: CASSQVLQGSGYTF
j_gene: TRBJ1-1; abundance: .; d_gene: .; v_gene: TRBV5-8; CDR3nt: TGTGCCAGCATCCGGGCTAGAGGGGGCACTGAAGCTTTCTTT; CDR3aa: CASIRARGGTEAFF
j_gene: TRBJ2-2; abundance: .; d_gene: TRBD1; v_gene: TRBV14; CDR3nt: TGTGCCAGCAGCCGCAGACAGGGTAGGGGTACGGGCGGGGAGCTGTTTTTT; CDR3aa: CASSRRQGRGTGGELFF
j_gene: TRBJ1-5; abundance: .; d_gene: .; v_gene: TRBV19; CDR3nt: TGTGCCAGTGAGGGCCAACCACTTGTGCCCCAGCATTTT; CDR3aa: CASEGQPLVPQHF
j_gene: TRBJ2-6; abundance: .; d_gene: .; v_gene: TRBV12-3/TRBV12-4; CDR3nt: TGTGCCAGCACTCGCTCTGGGGCCAACGTCCTGACTTTC; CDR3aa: CASTRSGANVLTF
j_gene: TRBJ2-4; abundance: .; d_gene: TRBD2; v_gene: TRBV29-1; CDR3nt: TGCAGCGTTGAAGGCATGAGGGTAGCGGGGCTAGCCAAAAACATTCAGTACTTC; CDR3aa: CSVEGMRVAGLAKNIQYF
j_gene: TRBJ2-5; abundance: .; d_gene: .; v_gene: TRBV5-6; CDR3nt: TGTGCCAGCCGTAAGGCGGGGAGACGGGAGACCCAGTACTTC; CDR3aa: CASRKAGRRETQYF
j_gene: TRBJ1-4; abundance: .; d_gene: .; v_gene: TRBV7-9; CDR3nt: TGTGCCAGCAGCTCTGGACAGTCACTTAATGAAAAACTGTTTTTT; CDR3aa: CASSSGQSLNEKLFF
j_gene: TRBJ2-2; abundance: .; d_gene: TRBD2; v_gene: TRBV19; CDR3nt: TGTGCCAGTAAGGGAGGAGCGGGGGGTAACACCGGGGAGCTGTTTTTT; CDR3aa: CASKGGAGGNTGELFF
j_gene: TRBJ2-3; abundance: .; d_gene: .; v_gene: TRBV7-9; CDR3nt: TGTGCCAGCAGCTTAATGGACAGAGATATCAACCCCTTTGGAGATACGCAGTATTTT; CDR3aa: CASSLMDRDINPFGDTQYF